This record covers a single TCR beta chain. The antigen is undetermined. The data derive from a study of cytomegalovirus exposure and HLA in healthy donors. Overall study results and limits: By a later analysis, the bulk of CMV-associated TCR beta chains appeared HLA-restricted. The listing of 150 to 200 TCR beta chains classed them as cytomegalovirus-associated. Available immune exposure information covered CMV serostatus only.

This CDR3 is 14 amino acids long. The germline V gene encodes CDR1 SEHNR and CDR2 FQNEAQ (reference sequence). J was trimmed by 4 bases and V by 5 bases; bases with no gene match: 7. With 60 Vbeta and 13 Jbeta primers, the PCR was carried out. Profiling relied on immunoSEQ multiplex PCR, and the TCRdb table lists in-frame clones only, not all of them. Among fewer than 120,000 clones listed, around 79% were seen once. The TCR sequence derives from a woman aged 25 to 45 in good health and CMV-seronegative. Sequencing was carried out using PBMCs. V gene TRBV7-9 combines with J gene TRBJ2-7; 8 bases are shared with TRBD1. The CDR3 loop is CASSTQGAGYEQYF. The CDR3 DNA reads TGTGCCAGCAGCACCCAGGGGGCTGGGTACGAGCAGTACTTC.